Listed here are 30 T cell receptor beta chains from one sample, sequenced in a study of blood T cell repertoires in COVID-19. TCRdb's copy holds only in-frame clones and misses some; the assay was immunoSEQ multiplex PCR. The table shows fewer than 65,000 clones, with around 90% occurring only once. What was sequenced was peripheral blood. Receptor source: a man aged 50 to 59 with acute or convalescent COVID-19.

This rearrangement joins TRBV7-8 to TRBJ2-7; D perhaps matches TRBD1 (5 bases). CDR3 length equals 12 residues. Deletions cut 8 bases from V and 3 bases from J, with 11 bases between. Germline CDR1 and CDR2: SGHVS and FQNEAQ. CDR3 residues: CASGDSNYEQYF. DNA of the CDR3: TGTGCCAGCGGAGACAGCAACTACGAGCAGTACTTC.

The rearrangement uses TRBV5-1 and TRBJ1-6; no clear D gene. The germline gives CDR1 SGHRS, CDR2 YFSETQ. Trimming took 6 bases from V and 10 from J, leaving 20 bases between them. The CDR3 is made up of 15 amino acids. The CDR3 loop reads CASTVQSGGQSPLHF. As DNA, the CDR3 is TGCGCCAGCACGGTCCAGTCAGGAGGTCAATCACCCCTCCACTTT.

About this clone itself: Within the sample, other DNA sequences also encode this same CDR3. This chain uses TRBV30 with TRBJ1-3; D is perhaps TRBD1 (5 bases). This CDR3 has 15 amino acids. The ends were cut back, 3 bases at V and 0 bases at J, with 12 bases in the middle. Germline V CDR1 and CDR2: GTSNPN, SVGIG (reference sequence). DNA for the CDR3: TGTGCCTGGAGCCGGGACTCCGGCTCTGGAAACACCATATATTTT. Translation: CAWSRDSGSGNTIYF.

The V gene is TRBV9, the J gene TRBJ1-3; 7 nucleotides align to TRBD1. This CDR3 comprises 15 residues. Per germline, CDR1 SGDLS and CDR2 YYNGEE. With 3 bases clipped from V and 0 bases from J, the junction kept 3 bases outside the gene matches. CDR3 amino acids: CASSGTGSSGNTIYF. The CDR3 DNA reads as TGTGCCAGCAGCGGGACAGGATCCTCTGGAAACACCATATATTTT.

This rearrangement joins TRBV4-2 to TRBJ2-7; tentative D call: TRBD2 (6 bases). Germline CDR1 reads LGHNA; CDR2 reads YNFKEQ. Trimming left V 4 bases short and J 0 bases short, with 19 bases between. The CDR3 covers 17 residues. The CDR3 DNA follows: TGTGCCAGCAGCCGGACCCCAGCGGGCGGGGCCTCCTACGAGCAGTACTTC. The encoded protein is CASSRTPAGGASYEQYF.

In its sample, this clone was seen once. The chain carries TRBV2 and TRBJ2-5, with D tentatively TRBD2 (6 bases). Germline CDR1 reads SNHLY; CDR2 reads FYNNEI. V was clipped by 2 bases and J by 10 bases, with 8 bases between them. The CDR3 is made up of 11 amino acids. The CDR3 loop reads CASSESGGQYF. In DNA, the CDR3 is TGTGCCAGCAGTGAATCCGGGGGCCAGTACTTC.

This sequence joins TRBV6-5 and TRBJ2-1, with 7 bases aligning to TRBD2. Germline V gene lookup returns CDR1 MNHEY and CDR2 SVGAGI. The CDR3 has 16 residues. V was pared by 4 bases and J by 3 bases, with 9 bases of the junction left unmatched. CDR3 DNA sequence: TGTGCCAGCAGTTGGGCTACGGGGGGTGACTACAATGAGCAGTTCTTC. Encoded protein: CASSWATGGDYNEQFF.

CDR3: CASSPDSDRYYGYTF. In DNA, the CDR3 is TGTGCCAGTAGTCCCGATTCGGACAGGTATTATGGCTACACCTTC. This rearrangement joins TRBV19 to TRBJ1-2; TRBD1 matches at 7 bases. Germline trimming cut 5 bases from V and 5 bases from J; bases unmatched to any gene: 11. The CDR3 covers 15 residues. Germline assignment: CDR1 LNHDA and CDR2 SQIVND (reference sequence).

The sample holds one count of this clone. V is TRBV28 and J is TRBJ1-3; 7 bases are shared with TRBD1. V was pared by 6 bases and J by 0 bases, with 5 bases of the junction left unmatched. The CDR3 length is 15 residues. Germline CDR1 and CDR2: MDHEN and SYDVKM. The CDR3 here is CASRETGSSGNTIYF. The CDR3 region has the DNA TGTGCCAGCAGGGAGACAGGGAGCTCTGGAAACACCATATATTTT. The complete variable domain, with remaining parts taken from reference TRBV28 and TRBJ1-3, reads DVKVTQSSRYLVKRTGEKVFLECVQDMDHENMFWYRQDPGLGLRLIYFSYDVKMKEKGDIPEGYSVSREKKERFSLILESASTNQTSMYLCASRETGSSGNTIYFGEGSWLTVV.

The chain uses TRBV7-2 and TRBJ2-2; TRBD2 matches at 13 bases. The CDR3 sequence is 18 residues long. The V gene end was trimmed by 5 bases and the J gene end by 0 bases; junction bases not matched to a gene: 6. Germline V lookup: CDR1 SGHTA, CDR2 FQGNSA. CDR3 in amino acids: CASSATSGGAANTGELFF. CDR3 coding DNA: TGTGCCAGCAGCGCAACTAGCGGGGGGGCGGCGAACACCGGGGAGCTGTTTTTT. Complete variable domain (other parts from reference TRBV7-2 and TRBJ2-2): GAGVSQSPSNKVTEKGKDVELRCDPISGHTALYWYRQSLGQGLEFLIYFQGNSAPDKSGLPSDRFSAERTGGSVSTLTIQRTQQEDSAVYLCASSATSGGAANTGELFFGEGSRLTVL.

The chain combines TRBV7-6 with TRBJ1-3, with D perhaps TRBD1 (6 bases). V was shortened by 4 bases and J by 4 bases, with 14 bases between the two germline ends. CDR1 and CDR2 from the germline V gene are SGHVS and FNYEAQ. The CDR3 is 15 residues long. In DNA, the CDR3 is TGTGCCAGCAGCTCAATACAGGGTCCCGGAAACACCATATATTTT. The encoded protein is CASSSIQGPGNTIYF.

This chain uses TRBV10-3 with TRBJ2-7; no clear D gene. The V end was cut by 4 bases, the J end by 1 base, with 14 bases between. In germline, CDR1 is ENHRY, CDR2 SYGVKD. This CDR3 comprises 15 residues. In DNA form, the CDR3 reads TGTGCCATCAGTGCTGACTCACTCCTATCCTACGAGCAGTACTTC. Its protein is CAISADSLLSYEQYF.

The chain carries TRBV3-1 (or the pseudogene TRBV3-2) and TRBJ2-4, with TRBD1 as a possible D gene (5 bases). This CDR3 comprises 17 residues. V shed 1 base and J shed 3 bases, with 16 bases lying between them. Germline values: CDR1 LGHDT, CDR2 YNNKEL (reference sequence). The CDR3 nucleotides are TGTGCCAGCAGCCAAGGTAGAGCAGTAGGGGACAAAAACATTCAGTACTTC. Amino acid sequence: CASSQGRAVGDKNIQYF.

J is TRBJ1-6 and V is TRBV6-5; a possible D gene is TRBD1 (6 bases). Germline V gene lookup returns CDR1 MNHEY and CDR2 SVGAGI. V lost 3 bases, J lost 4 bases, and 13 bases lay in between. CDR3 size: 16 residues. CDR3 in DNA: TGTGCCAGCAGTTATGCCCGGACAGCGTATAATTCACCCCTCCACTTT. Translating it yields CASSYARTAYNSPLHF.

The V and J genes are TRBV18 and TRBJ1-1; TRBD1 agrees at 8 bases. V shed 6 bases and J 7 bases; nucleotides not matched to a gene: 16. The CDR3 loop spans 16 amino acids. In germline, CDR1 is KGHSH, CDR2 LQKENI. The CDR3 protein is CASSPKETTGAGEAFF. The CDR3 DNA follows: TGTGCCAGCTCGCCGAAGGAAACGACAGGGGCCGGTGAAGCTTTCTTT.

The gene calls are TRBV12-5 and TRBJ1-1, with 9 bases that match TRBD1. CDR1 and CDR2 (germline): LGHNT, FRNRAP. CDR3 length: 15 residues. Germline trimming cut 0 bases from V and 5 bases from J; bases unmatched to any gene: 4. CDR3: CASGLVGQGRTEAFF. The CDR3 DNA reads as TGTGCTAGTGGTTTGGTAGGACAGGGGAGGACTGAAGCTTTCTTT.

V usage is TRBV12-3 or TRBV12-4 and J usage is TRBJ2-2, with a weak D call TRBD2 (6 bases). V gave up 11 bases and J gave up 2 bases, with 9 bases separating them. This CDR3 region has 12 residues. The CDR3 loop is CAWRENTGELFF. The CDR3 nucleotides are TGTGCCTGGCGGGAAAACACCGGGGAGCTGTTTTTT.

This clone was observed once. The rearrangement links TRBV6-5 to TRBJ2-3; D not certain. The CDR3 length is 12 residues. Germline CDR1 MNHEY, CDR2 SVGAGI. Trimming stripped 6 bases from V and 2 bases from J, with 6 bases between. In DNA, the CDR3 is TGTGCCAGCAGGGAGACCACAGATACGCAGTATTTT. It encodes CASRETTDTQYF.

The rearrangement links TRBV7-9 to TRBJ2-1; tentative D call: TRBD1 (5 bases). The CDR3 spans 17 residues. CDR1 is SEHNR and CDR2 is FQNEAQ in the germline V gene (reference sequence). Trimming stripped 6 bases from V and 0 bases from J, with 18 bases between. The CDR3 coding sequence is TGTGCCAGCAGTCAACAGGCAGGGTCTGGCTCCTACAATGAGCAGTTCTTC. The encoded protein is CASSQQAGSGSYNEQFF.

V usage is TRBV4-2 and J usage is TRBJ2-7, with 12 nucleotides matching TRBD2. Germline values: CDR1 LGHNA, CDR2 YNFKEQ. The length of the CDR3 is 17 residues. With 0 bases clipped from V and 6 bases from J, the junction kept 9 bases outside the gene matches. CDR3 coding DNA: TGTGCCAGCAGCCAAGAAATACTAGCGGGGGGCCGGGGCGAGCAGTACTTC. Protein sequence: CASSQEILAGGRGEQYF.

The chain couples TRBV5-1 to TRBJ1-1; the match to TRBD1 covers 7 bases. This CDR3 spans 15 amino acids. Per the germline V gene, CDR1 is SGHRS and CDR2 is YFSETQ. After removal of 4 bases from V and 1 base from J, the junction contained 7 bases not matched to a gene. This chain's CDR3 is CASSTQQGTNTEAFF. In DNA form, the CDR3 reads TGCGCCAGCAGCACCCAACAGGGGACGAACACTGAAGCTTTCTTT.

CDR3 DNA: TGTGCCAGCAGTGGGGACTACCCCTACGAGCAGTACTTC. Translated, it gives CASSGDYPYEQYF. The chain uses TRBV2 and TRBJ2-7; 7 bases align to TRBD2. The CDR3 sequence is 13 residues long. Germline CDR1 SNHLY, CDR2 FYNNEI. The trim removed 4 bases at V and 2 bases at J, leaving 2 bases unmatched.

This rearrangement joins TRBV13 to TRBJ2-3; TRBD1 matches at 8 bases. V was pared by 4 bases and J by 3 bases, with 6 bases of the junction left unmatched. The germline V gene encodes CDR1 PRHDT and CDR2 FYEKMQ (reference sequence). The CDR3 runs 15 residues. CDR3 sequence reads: CASSSDRGVTDTQYF. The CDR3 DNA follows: TGTGCCAGCAGCTCAGACAGGGGCGTTACAGATACGCAGTATTTT.

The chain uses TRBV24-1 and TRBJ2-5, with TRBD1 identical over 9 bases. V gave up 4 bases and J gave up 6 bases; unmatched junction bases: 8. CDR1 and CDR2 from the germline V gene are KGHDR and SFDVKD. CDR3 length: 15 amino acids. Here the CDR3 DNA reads TGTGCCACCAGTGACGACGGACAGGGGAGACAGACCCAGTACTTC. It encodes CATSDDGQGRQTQYF.

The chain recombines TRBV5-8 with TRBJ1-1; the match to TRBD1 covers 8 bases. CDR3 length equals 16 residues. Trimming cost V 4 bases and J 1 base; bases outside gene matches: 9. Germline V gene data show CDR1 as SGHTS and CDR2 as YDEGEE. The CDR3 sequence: CASSPRTGSPNTEAFF. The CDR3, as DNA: TGTGCCAGCAGCCCACGGACAGGGTCCCCGAACACTGAAGCTTTCTTT.

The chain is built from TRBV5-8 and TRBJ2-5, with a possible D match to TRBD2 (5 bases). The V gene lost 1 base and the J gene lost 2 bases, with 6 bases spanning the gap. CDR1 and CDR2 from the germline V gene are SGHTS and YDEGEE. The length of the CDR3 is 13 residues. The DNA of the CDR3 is TGTGCCAGCAGCTTGCGGGATCAAGAGACCCAGTACTTC. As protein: CASSLRDQETQYF. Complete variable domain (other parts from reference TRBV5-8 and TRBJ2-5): EAGVTQSPTHLIKTRGQQATLRCSPISGHTSVYWYQQALGLGLQFLLWYDEGEERNRGNFPPRFSGRQFPNYSSELNVNALELEDSALYLCASSLRDQETQYFGPGTRLLVL.

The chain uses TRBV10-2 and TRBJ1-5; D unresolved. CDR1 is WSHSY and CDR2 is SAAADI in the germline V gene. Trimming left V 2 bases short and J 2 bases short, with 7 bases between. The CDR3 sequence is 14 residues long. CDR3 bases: TGCGCCAGCAGTGAGATTTCAGGCAATCAGCCCCAGCATTTT. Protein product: CASSEISGNQPQHF.

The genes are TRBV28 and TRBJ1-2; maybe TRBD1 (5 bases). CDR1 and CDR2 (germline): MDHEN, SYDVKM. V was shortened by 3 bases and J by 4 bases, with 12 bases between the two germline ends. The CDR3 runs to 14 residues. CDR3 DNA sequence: TGTGCCAGCAGTTTCCCCCCTGACAGCTATGGCTACACCTTC. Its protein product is CASSFPPDSYGYTF.

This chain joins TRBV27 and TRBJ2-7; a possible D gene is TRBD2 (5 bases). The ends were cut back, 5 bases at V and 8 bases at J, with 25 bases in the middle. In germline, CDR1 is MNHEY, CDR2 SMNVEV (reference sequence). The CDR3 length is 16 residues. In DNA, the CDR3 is TGTGCCAGCAGTCCCCGGACTGGACCAGCATCAGGCCAGCAGTACTTC. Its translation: CASSPRTGPASGQQYF.

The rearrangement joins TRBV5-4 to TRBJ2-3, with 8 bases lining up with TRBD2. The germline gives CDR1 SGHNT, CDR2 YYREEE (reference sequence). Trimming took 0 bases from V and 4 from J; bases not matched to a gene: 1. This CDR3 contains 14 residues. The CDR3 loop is CASSLAGGSDTQYF. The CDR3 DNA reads TGTGCCAGCAGCTTGGCGGGGGGGTCAGATACGCAGTATTTT.